The rows below give T cell receptor beta chains drawn from one sample of a study of control samples from healthy donors and cancer patients. Some clones are missing from TCRdb's copy, which holds only in-frame ones; the method was immunoSEQ multiplex PCR. The top ten hold around 20% of the sample, which has tens of thousands of clones, 70% to 80% seen once. Material for sequencing was PBMCs. The receptor set was obtained from a man in his fifties or sixties with head and neck cancer. The CDR3 runs from the conserved cysteine through the conserved F or W. The D gene is left open where the match is weak. Only part of the rows carry a size: once, few, many, or a class if the clone is expanded.

J gene: TRBJ2-1
clone size: NA
CDR3 length: 15
D gene: TRBD2
V gene: TRBV9
CDR3 DNA: TGTGCCAGCAGCGTAGAAACGGGAGGGAAAAGTGAGCAGTTCTTC
CDR3 protein: CASSVETGGKSEQFF

J gene: TRBJ2-5
clone size: NA
CDR3 length: 15
D gene: NA
V gene: TRBV6-5
CDR3 DNA: TGTGCCAGCAGTTACTATGCAATCAGCCAAGAGACCCAGTACTTC
CDR3 protein: CASSYYAISQETQYF

J gene: TRBJ2-3
clone size: NA
CDR3 length: 13
D gene: NA
V gene: TRBV7-8
CDR3 DNA: TGTGCCAGCAGCGCAGTGCTCACAGATACGCAGTATTTT
CDR3 protein: CASSAVLTDTQYF

J gene: TRBJ2-7
clone size: few
CDR3 length: 16
D gene: TRBD2
V gene: TRBV11-2
CDR3 DNA: TGTGCCAGCAGCCTGCAACCCGGACTAGCGGGAGACGAGCAGTACTTC
CDR3 protein: CASSLQPGLAGDEQYF

J gene: TRBJ2-3
clone size: NA
CDR3 length: 16
D gene: TRBD2
V gene: TRBV5-1
CDR3 DNA: TGCGCCAGCAGCACAGGACTAGCGGCTTTCACAGATACGCAGTATTTT
CDR3 protein: CASSTGLAAFTDTQYF

J gene: TRBJ1-5
clone size: few
CDR3 length: 16
D gene: NA
V gene: TRBV3-1/TRBV3-2
CDR3 DNA: TGTGCCAGCAGCCAAACCGGGACAAGAAATAATCAGCCCCAGCATTTT
CDR3 protein: CASSQTGTRNNQPQHF

J gene: TRBJ2-3
clone size: NA
CDR3 length: 12
D gene: NA
V gene: TRBV5-4
CDR3 DNA: TGTGCCAGCAGCCTCCGGGACTCCCCTCTGTATTTT
CDR3 protein: CASSLRDSPLYF

J gene: TRBJ2-5
clone size: NA
CDR3 length: 15
D gene: TRBD1
V gene: TRBV7-3
CDR3 DNA: TGTGCCAGCAGCGCCAAACCGGGACAGCAAGAGACCCAGTACTTC
CDR3 protein: CASSAKPGQQETQYF

J gene: TRBJ2-1
clone size: NA
CDR3 length: 16
D gene: TRBD2
V gene: TRBV7-3
CDR3 DNA: TGTGCCAGCAGCAACAATCGGGGGACTAACCGCCCTGAGCAGTTCTTC
CDR3 protein: CASSNNRGTNRPEQFF

J gene: TRBJ1-6
clone size: NA
CDR3 length: 19
D gene: TRBD1
V gene: TRBV6-2/TRBV6-3
CDR3 DNA: TGTGCCAGCAGTTACTCCAACCGGGACAGGGGGATCCATAATTCACCCCTCCACTTT
CDR3 protein: CASSYSNRDRGIHNSPLHF

J gene: TRBJ2-1
clone size: NA
CDR3 length: 21
D gene: NA
V gene: TRBV1
CDR3 DNA: TGCACCAGCAGCCAACCCGACTCCGGGACTAGCGGGAAACAGCTATACAATGAGCAGTTCTTC
CDR3 protein: CTSSQPDSGTSGKQLYNEQFF

J gene: TRBJ2-1
clone size: NA
CDR3 length: 16
D gene: TRBD2
V gene: TRBV6-5
CDR3 DNA: TGTGCCAGCAGTTACGATCCTAGCGGGAGTTGGAATGAGCAGTTCTTC
CDR3 protein: CASSYDPSGSWNEQFF

J gene: TRBJ2-2
clone size: NA
CDR3 length: 18
D gene: TRBD2
V gene: TRBV5-1
CDR3 DNA: TGCGCCAGCAGCTTGGTTGTTAGCGGGAGCGAGGGCACCGGGGAGCTGTTTTTT
CDR3 protein: CASSLVVSGSEGTGELFF

J gene: TRBJ2-5
clone size: NA
CDR3 length: 15
D gene: NA
V gene: TRBV28
CDR3 DNA: TGTGCCAGCAGTCCGGTGTGGCAGGAATTGGAGACCCAGTACTTC
CDR3 protein: CASSPVWQELETQYF

J gene: TRBJ2-3
clone size: NA
CDR3 length: 13
D gene: NA
V gene: TRBV5-1
CDR3 DNA: TGCGCCAGCAGCTTGGCCAGTGAAGATACGCAGTATTTT
CDR3 protein: CASSLASEDTQYF

J gene: TRBJ2-7
clone size: NA
CDR3 length: 14
D gene: NA
V gene: TRBV5-6
CDR3 DNA: TGTGCCAGCAGCCTTTCAGGCAGGGTAGCCGAGCAGTACTTC
CDR3 protein: CASSLSGRVAEQYF

J gene: TRBJ2-3
clone size: few
CDR3 length: 14
D gene: TRBD1
V gene: TRBV5-5
CDR3 DNA: TGTGCCAGCAGCTTCGGACAGGGTATTGATACGCAGTATTTT
CDR3 protein: CASSFGQGIDTQYF

J gene: TRBJ1-2
clone size: NA
CDR3 length: 14
D gene: NA
V gene: TRBV14
CDR3 DNA: TGTGCCAGCAGCCAAGATCTGCGCTCGTATGGCTACACCTTC
CDR3 protein: CASSQDLRSYGYTF

J gene: TRBJ2-3
clone size: once
CDR3 length: 17
D gene: TRBD2
V gene: TRBV6-4
CDR3 DNA: TGTGCCAGCAGTGATAGGGGACTAGCGGGAGGGCCAGATACGCAGTATTTT
CDR3 protein: CASSDRGLAGGPDTQYF

J gene: TRBJ2-5
clone size: NA
CDR3 length: 18
D gene: NA
V gene: TRBV27
CDR3 DNA: TGTGCCAGCACCCCTCGGTTTACTTTCAGGGGAGGCTCCGGGGCCCAGTACTTC
CDR3 protein: CASTPRFTFRGGSGAQYF

J gene: TRBJ1-2
clone size: NA
CDR3 length: 13
D gene: TRBD1
V gene: TRBV11-1
CDR3 DNA: TGTGCCAGCAGTAGGGACAGTACCTATGGCTACACCTTC
CDR3 protein: CASSRDSTYGYTF

J gene: TRBJ1-1
clone size: NA
CDR3 length: 11
D gene: NA
V gene: TRBV13
CDR3 DNA: TGTGCCAGCAGCTATCGACTAGCAGCTTTCTTT
CDR3 protein: CASSYRLAAFF

J gene: TRBJ2-3
clone size: medium-sized
CDR3 length: 16
D gene: TRBD2
V gene: TRBV28
CDR3 DNA: TGTGCCAGTGATTACTTAGCGGGAGGGCCATCAGATACGCAGTATTTT
CDR3 protein: CASDYLAGGPSDTQYF

J gene: TRBJ2-3
clone size: NA
CDR3 length: 15
D gene: NA
V gene: TRBV27
CDR3 DNA: TGTGCCAGCAGTTTCCGTCGATTCGAGGGAGATACGCAGTATTTT
CDR3 protein: CASSFRRFEGDTQYF

J gene: TRBJ1-3
clone size: NA
CDR3 length: 16
D gene: TRBD1
V gene: TRBV7-9
CDR3 DNA: TGTGCCAGCAGCATCCCACTGGGACAGGGAGGAAACACCATATATTTT
CDR3 protein: CASSIPLGQGGNTIYF

J gene: TRBJ2-3
clone size: NA
CDR3 length: 17
D gene: TRBD2
V gene: TRBV24-1
CDR3 DNA: TGTGCCACCAGTGATCGTAGACTAGCGGGGAGCACAGATACGCAGTATTTT
CDR3 protein: CATSDRRLAGSTDTQYF

J gene: TRBJ2-7
clone size: NA
CDR3 length: 12
D gene: NA
V gene: TRBV6-2/TRBV6-3
CDR3 DNA: TGTGCCAGCAGTTACTCAGAGTACGAGCAGTACTTC
CDR3 protein: CASSYSEYEQYF

J gene: TRBJ1-6
clone size: NA
CDR3 length: 15
D gene: TRBD1
V gene: TRBV28
CDR3 DNA: TGTGCCAGCAGCCCCGGGACAGGGGGAAGGTCACCCCTCCACTTT
CDR3 protein: CASSPGTGGRSPLHF

J gene: TRBJ1-1
clone size: NA
CDR3 length: 14
D gene: NA
V gene: TRBV30
CDR3 DNA: TGTGCCTGGAGTCGGGACACCGAGAACACTGAAGCTTTCTTT
CDR3 protein: CAWSRDTENTEAFF

J gene: TRBJ2-2
clone size: NA
CDR3 length: 16
D gene: TRBD2
V gene: TRBV5-5
CDR3 DNA: TGTGCCAGCAGCCAGACTAGCGGGTTAAACACCGGGGAGCTGTTTTTT
CDR3 protein: CASSQTSGLNTGELFF

J gene: TRBJ2-3
clone size: few
CDR3 length: 16
D gene: TRBD2
V gene: TRBV5-4
CDR3 DNA: TGTGCCAGCAGCTCTATCTCTAGCGGGAGTTTGGATACGCAGTATTTT
CDR3 protein: CASSSISSGSLDTQYF

J gene: TRBJ1-1
clone size: NA
CDR3 length: 14
D gene: NA
V gene: TRBV7-2
CDR3 DNA: TGTGCCAGCAGCCCCTGGACAGTGAACACTGAAGCTTTCTTT
CDR3 protein: CASSPWTVNTEAFF

J gene: TRBJ1-1
clone size: NA
CDR3 length: 13
D gene: NA
V gene: TRBV15
CDR3 DNA: TGTGCCACCAGCAGAGATACAACGGTACGGGCTTTCTTT
CDR3 protein: CATSRDTTVRAFF

J gene: TRBJ2-1
clone size: NA
CDR3 length: 15
D gene: NA
V gene: TRBV11-3
CDR3 DNA: TGTGCCAGCAGCTCAGGGGGGGACATTTACAATGAGCAGTTCTTC
CDR3 protein: CASSSGGDIYNEQFF

J gene: TRBJ2-7
clone size: NA
CDR3 length: 11
D gene: NA
V gene: TRBV25-1
CDR3 DNA: TGTGCCAGCAGTGATTACTACGAGCAGTACTTC
CDR3 protein: CASSDYYEQYF

J gene: TRBJ2-7
clone size: NA
CDR3 length: 14
D gene: NA
V gene: TRBV18
CDR3 DNA: TGTGCCAGCTCACCCGGGGCAGGGAGGAACGAGCAGTACTTC
CDR3 protein: CASSPGAGRNEQYF

J gene: TRBJ1-2
clone size: NA
CDR3 length: 14
D gene: NA
V gene: TRBV27
CDR3 DNA: TGTGCCAGCAGTGTAGAGAGGGGAGGCTATGGCTACACCTTC
CDR3 protein: CASSVERGGYGYTF

J gene: TRBJ2-1
clone size: NA
CDR3 length: 16
D gene: TRBD2
V gene: TRBV11-2
CDR3 DNA: TGTGCCAGCAGCTGGAGTGGGACTAGCGGTTCTAATGAGCAGTTCTTC
CDR3 protein: CASSWSGTSGSNEQFF

J gene: TRBJ2-1
clone size: NA
CDR3 length: 15
D gene: TRBD1
V gene: TRBV5-4
CDR3 DNA: TGTGCCAGCAGCTCGGGACAGGGGGCCTTCAATGAGCAGTTCTTC
CDR3 protein: CASSSGQGAFNEQFF

J gene: TRBJ2-1
clone size: NA
CDR3 length: 17
D gene: NA
V gene: TRBV11-2
CDR3 DNA: TGTGCCAGCAGCTTAGGGGGGGGGCCGCCCCTCTACAATGAGCAGTTCTTC
CDR3 protein: CASSLGGGPPLYNEQFF

J gene: TRBJ2-1
clone size: NA
CDR3 length: 15
D gene: TRBD2
V gene: TRBV5-4
CDR3 DNA: TGTGCCAGCAGCTTTCTAGCGGGAGTTGAAGATGAGCAGTTCTTC
CDR3 protein: CASSFLAGVEDEQFF

J gene: TRBJ2-7
clone size: NA
CDR3 length: 13
D gene: TRBD2
V gene: TRBV7-2
CDR3 DNA: TGTGCCAGCAGCAGGACTAGCGGCTACGAGCAGTACTTC
CDR3 protein: CASSRTSGYEQYF

J gene: TRBJ2-5
clone size: NA
CDR3 length: 15
D gene: TRBD2
V gene: TRBV5-4
CDR3 DNA: TGTGCCAGCAGCTTGCAGAGCGGGAGGACGGAGACCCAGTACTTC
CDR3 protein: CASSLQSGRTETQYF

J gene: TRBJ1-3
clone size: NA
CDR3 length: 16
D gene: NA
V gene: TRBV19
CDR3 DNA: TGTGCCAGTACCACCGCTAACCGGGGCTCTGGAAACACCATATATTTT
CDR3 protein: CASTTANRGSGNTIYF

J gene: TRBJ2-1
clone size: NA
CDR3 length: 13
D gene: NA
V gene: TRBV15
CDR3 DNA: TGTGCCACCAGCATTTGGGAGCACAATGAGCAGTTCTTC
CDR3 protein: CATSIWEHNEQFF

J gene: TRBJ1-2
clone size: NA
CDR3 length: 15
D gene: NA
V gene: TRBV5-8
CDR3 DNA: TGTGCCAGCAGCTTAGGTGCCGGGGCTTTCTATGGCTACACCTTC
CDR3 protein: CASSLGAGAFYGYTF

J gene: TRBJ2-7
clone size: NA
CDR3 length: 13
D gene: NA
V gene: TRBV6-2/TRBV6-3
CDR3 DNA: TGTGCCAGCAGTGACAGTTGGTACTACGAGCAGTACTTC
CDR3 protein: CASSDSWYYEQYF

J gene: TRBJ1-1
clone size: NA
CDR3 length: 14
D gene: NA
V gene: TRBV27
CDR3 DNA: TGTGCCAGCAGTTCTCTCGGGGGGAACACTGAAGCTTTCTTT
CDR3 protein: CASSSLGGNTEAFF

J gene: TRBJ1-6
clone size: NA
CDR3 length: 14
D gene: NA
V gene: TRBV6-1
CDR3 DNA: TGTGCCAGCAGTGAAGCTTGGACTAATTCACCCCTCCACTTT
CDR3 protein: CASSEAWTNSPLHF

J gene: TRBJ2-7
clone size: NA
CDR3 length: 15
D gene: TRBD2
V gene: TRBV5-4
CDR3 DNA: TGTGCCAGCAGCTTCGGGACTACTAAATCCTACGAGCAGTACTTC
CDR3 protein: CASSFGTTKSYEQYF